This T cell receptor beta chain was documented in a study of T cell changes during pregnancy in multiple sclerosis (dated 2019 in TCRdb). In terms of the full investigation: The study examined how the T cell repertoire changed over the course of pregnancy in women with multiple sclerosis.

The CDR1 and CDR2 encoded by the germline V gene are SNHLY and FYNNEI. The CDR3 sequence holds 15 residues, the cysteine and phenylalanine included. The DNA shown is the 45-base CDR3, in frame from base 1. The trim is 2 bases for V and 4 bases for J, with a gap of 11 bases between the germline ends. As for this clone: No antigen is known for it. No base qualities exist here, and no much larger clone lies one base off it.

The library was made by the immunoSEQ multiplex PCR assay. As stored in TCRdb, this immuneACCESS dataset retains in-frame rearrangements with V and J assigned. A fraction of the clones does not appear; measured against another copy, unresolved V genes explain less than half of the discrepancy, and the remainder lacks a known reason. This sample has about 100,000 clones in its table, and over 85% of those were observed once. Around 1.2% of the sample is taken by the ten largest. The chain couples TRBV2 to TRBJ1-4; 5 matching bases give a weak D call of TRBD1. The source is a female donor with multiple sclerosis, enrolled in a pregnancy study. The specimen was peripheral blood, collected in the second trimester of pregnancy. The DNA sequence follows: TGTGCCAGCAGTGAATCCCGGACAAATAATGAAAAACTGTTTTTT. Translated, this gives CASSESRTNNEKLFF.